The 22 T cell receptor beta chains listed next were all sequenced from one sample in a study of molecular identifiers for immune sequencing clone quantification. Each CDR3 protein is one row after TCRdb ran MiXCR on the PCR reads. The table has approximately 500,000 distinct CDR3 sequences, 25% seen once. Sequencing was performed on naive CD8+ T cells from blood, with Jurkat cell RNA spiked in. Subset of the sample: FACS-sorted CD8+CD4-CCR7+CD45RA+ naive T cells. These TCRs come from a human donor in good health. Some libraries in this study had Jurkat cell RNA spiked in.

The chain recombines TRBV5-6 with TRBJ2-2, with 7 bases matching TRBD1. V gave up 3 bases and J gave up 1 base; unmatched junction bases: 3. Per germline, CDR1 SGHDT and CDR2 YYEEEE. The length of the CDR3 is 15 residues. CDR3 sequence: CASSWDRRNTGELFF. The CDR3 DNA reads as TGTGCCAGCAGCTGGGACAGAAGGAACACCGGGGAGCTGTTTTTT.

This clonotype was detected a few times. The chain links TRBV19 to TRBJ2-1; D gene uncertain. The CDR3 has 13 residues. V lost 5 bases to trimming and J lost 6 bases, with 11 bases between them. CDR1 is LNHDA and CDR2 is SQIVND in the germline V gene (reference sequence). This CDR3 reads CASSYRSGNEQFF. The CDR3 nucleotides read TGTGCCAGTAGTTACCGGTCTGGCAATGAGCAGTTCTTC.

The chain carries TRBV6-2 or TRBV6-3 and TRBJ2-7; D perhaps matches TRBD2 (6 bases). Per the germline V gene, CDR1 is MNHEY and CDR2 is SVGEGT. This CDR3 is 15 amino acids long. Trimming took 9 bases from V and 3 from J, leaving 21 bases between them. CDR3 protein: CARSLLVQRVYEQYF. The CDR3 coding sequence is TGTGCCAGAAGCCTACTAGTTCAGCGGGTCTACGAGCAGTACTTC.

This clonotype occurred a few times. V usage is TRBV7-3 and J usage is TRBJ2-3; D gene unclear. Trimming stripped 2 bases from V and 0 bases from J, with 9 bases between. The CDR3 totals 15 residues. CDR1 and CDR2 (germline): SGHTA, FQGTGA. CDR3 nucleotide sequence: TGTGCCAGCAGCTTAGCCCGGTCGAGCACAGATACGCAGTATTTT. The encoded protein is CASSLARSSTDTQYF.

This clonotype appeared a few times. V is TRBV3-1 and J is TRBJ1-2; D remains unclear. There are 15 residues in the CDR3. The germline gives CDR1 LGHDT, CDR2 YNNKEL (reference sequence). The V and J ends lost 4 bases and 4 bases respectively, with 16 bases between them. The CDR3 DNA reads as TGTGCCAGCAGCCCCCGGGAGGGCGTATTCTATGGCTACACCTTC. Translation gives CASSPREGVFYGYTF.

In its sample, this clonotype was seen a few times. The chain couples TRBV27 to TRBJ2-5; 7 bases are a match to TRBD1. The CDR3 is 14 residues long. Losses at the gene ends were 6 bases for V and 6 bases for J; bases not matched to a gene: 10. CDR1 and CDR2 from the germline V gene are MNHEY and SMNVEV (reference sequence). The chain's CDR3 is CASSPGQVGQTQYF. The DNA of the CDR3 is TGTGCCAGCAGCCCCGGACAGGTCGGACAGACCCAGTACTTC.

This rearrangement joins TRBV29-1 to TRBJ1-1, with a possible D match to TRBD1 (5 bases). Trimming pared 6 bases from V and 4 bases from J, leaving 21 bases between. This CDR3 is built from 15 residues. CDR1 and CDR2 (germline): SQVTM, ANQGSEA. CDR3 region: CSVGGSPPGGTEAFF. CDR3 sequence (DNA): TGCAGCGTGGGGGGGTCTCCTCCTGGAGGCACTGAAGCTTTCTTT.

This clonotype was recorded a few times. The chain recombines TRBV7-9 with TRBJ1-2, with a tentative D call TRBD1 (5 bases). The CDR3 extends over 12 amino acids. Between the trimmed V and J ends, which lost 5 bases and 12 bases, there was a span of 16 bases. The germline gives CDR1 SEHNR, CDR2 FQNEAQ (reference sequence). CDR3 nucleotides: TGTGCCAGCAGCCTGGGGACCGGACCTCACACCTTC. It specifies CASSLGTGPHTF.

To note about this clonotype: A much larger clone differs by one base, so this may be a read error. The conserved phenylalanine or tryptophan is not found at the CDR3 terminus, so this likely reflects a read error. The CDR3 bases are TGTGCCAGCACCAAGAGGACTAGCGGGGGCAAAAGCACAGATACGCAGTATTAT. It is translated as CASTKRTSGGKSTDTQYY. The rearrangement joins TRBV6-1 to TRBJ2-3; TRBD2 aligns across 13 bases. Germline V gene data show CDR1 as MNHNS and CDR2 as SASEGT. The trim removed 7 bases at V and 0 bases at J, leaving 10 bases unmatched. CDR3 length: 18 residues.

This clonotype has only a few counts. J is TRBJ1-2 and V is TRBV3-1; a possible D gene is TRBD1 (6 bases). V was shortened by 2 bases and J by 4 bases, with 11 bases between the two germline ends. The length of the CDR3 is 14 residues. Germline CDR1 reads LGHDT; CDR2 reads YNNKEL (reference sequence). The CDR3 spells CASSQTGTSYGYTF. CDR3 coding DNA: TGTGCCAGCAGCCAAACCGGGACATCCTATGGCTACACCTTC.

This chain links TRBV19 with TRBJ2-4; D not resolved. Between the trimmed V and J ends, which lost 3 bases and 0 bases, there was a span of 15 bases. Germline V gene lookup returns CDR1 LNHDA and CDR2 SQIVND (reference sequence). This CDR3 spans 17 amino acids. The CDR3 nucleotides are TGTGCCAGTAGTATGTTCCAGGAGTTACTAGCCAAAAACATTCAGTACTTC. Translating gives CASSMFQELLAKNIQYF.

This clonotype showed up many times. The chain joins TRBV7-9 to TRBJ1-5; the D gene is possibly TRBD1 (6 bases). V was cut by 5 bases and J by 1 base, with 12 bases left in between. The CDR3 contains 15 residues. CDR1 is SEHNR, CDR2 FQNEAQ, per germline (reference sequence). The CDR3 DNA reads TGTGCCAGCAGCACAAGCCAGGGGAGCAATCAGCCCCAGCATTTT. It encodes CASSTSQGSNQPQHF.

This clonotype was seen a handful of times. This chain's CDR3 is CASSLVRSSTDTQYF. CDR3 nucleotides: TGTGCCAGCAGCTTAGTTCGCAGTAGCACAGATACGCAGTATTTT. The chain has TRBV7-6 and TRBJ2-3, with no clear D. V lost 1 base to trimming and J lost 0 bases, with 8 bases between them. Germline CDR1 SGHVS, CDR2 FNYEAQ. This CDR3 is built from 15 residues.

This clonotype was detected only a few times. CDR3 DNA: TGCGCCAGCAGCCAAGTGAGGGGGGCTAGTGAAGCTTTCTTT. Encoded protein: CASSQVRGASEAFF. The J gene is TRBJ1-1, the V gene TRBV4-3; D may be TRBD1 (6 bases). Germline CDR1 LGHNA, CDR2 YSLEER. The CDR3 is made up of 14 amino acids. The ends were cut back, 1 base at V and 7 bases at J, with 13 bases in the middle.

This rearrangement joins TRBV4-3 to TRBJ1-5, with 11 bases that match TRBD1. The length of the CDR3 is 16 residues. Germline V gene data show CDR1 as LGHNA and CDR2 as YSLEER. The V and J ends lost 0 bases and 5 bases, in that order; junction bases with no gene match: 3. CDR3 DNA sequence: TGCGCCAGCAGCCAAGACTGGACAGGGGGCTATCAGCCCCAGCATTTT. As protein: CASSQDWTGGYQPQHF.

Ten or more counts support this clonotype. The chain uses TRBV14 and TRBJ1-1; 7 nucleotides agree with TRBD1. The V and J ends lost 2 bases and 2 bases, in that order; junction bases with no gene match: 17. The CDR3 has 19 amino acids. Germline V gives CDR1 SGHDN, CDR2 FVKESK. The CDR3: CASSQSPGQTYSPNTEAFF. The DNA for the CDR3 is TGTGCCAGCAGCCAATCCCCGGGACAGACGTACTCACCTAACACTGAAGCTTTCTTT.

In this sample, this clonotype turned up many times. The chain uses TRBV20-1 and TRBJ2-7; possible D gene TRBD2, 6 bases. The CDR3 runs to 12 residues. Germline loops: CDR1 DFQATT, CDR2 SNEGSKA (reference sequence). Trimming shortened V by 1 base and J by 6 bases, and 10 bases separated the two germline ends. The CDR3 sequence is CSARVEGLEQYF. The CDR3 coding sequence is TGCAGTGCTAGAGTGGAGGGCCTCGAGCAGTACTTC.

Points on this clonotype: A read error may be the cause here, since a much bigger clone is one base away. The chain combines TRBV30 with TRBJ2-1; D not resolved. Germline CDR1 GTSNPN, CDR2 SVGIG (reference sequence). The CDR3 sequence is 12 residues long. The CDR3 DNA reads as TGTGCCCGGAGCCTGAGCTGCAATGAGCAGTTCTTC. Amino acid sequence: CARSLSCNEQFF.

In this sample, this clonotype turned up a few times. J is TRBJ2-7 and V is TRBV4-1; D uncertain. Per the germline V gene, CDR1 is MGHRA and CDR2 is YSYEKL. Trimming took off 1 base at V and 3 bases at J, with 13 bases between the two ends. The CDR3 has 15 amino acids. The CDR3 nucleotides are TGCGCCAGCAGCCAAGTCTTCCACAAGGGCTACGAGCAGTACTTC. As protein: CASSQVFHKGYEQYF.

This clonotype has ten or more counts. This chain links TRBV18 with TRBJ1-1; D not certain. The CDR3 runs 14 residues. Germline CDR1 KGHSH, CDR2 LQKENI. Trimming took 5 bases from V and 3 from J, leaving 13 bases between them. Here the CDR3 DNA reads TGTGCCAGCTCATCCTCGTTCCCGGACACTGAAGCTTTCTTT. Protein: CASSSSFPDTEAFF. Together with reference TRBV18 and TRBJ1-1, the CDR3 gives the full variable domain: NAGVMQNPRHLVRRRGQEARLRCSPMKGHSHVYWYRQLPEEGLKFMVYLQKENIIDESGMPKERFSAEFPKEGPSILRIQQVVRGDSAAYFCASSSSFPDTEAFFGQGTRLTVV.

This chain joins TRBV7-9 and TRBJ2-5, with D possibly being TRBD2 (6 bases). With 2 bases removed from V and 1 base from J, the gap between germline ends came to 11 bases. The CDR3 is 15 residues long. CDR1 SEHNR and CDR2 FQNEAQ come from the germline V gene (reference sequence). In nucleotides, the CDR3 is TGTGCCAGCAGCTTATCTCGGGGGAGCCAAGAGACCCAGTACTTC. Its protein is CASSLSRGSQETQYF. The full variable domain, in which reference TRBV7-9 and TRBJ2-5 provide the parts outside the CDR3, is DTGVSQNPRHKITKRGQNVTFRCDPISEHNRLYWYRQTLGQGPEFLTYFQNEAQLEKSRLLSDRFSAERPKGSFSTLEIQRTEQGDSAMYLCASSLSRGSQETQYFGPGTRLLVL.

This clonotype was counted only a few times. V gene TRBV27 combines with J gene TRBJ2-2; D remains ambiguous. The V gene's germline CDR1 is MNHEY and CDR2 SMNVEV (reference sequence). The V end lost 1 base, the J end lost 6 bases, and 12 bases lay between the germline ends. The CDR3 is made up of 15 amino acids. The CDR3 sequence is CASSLYGPEPGELFF. The CDR3 coding sequence is TGTGCCAGCAGTTTATACGGCCCGGAACCCGGGGAGCTGTTTTTT.